Listed below are T cell receptor beta chains from one sample, sequenced in a study of post-analysis software for immune sequencing data. TCRdb processed the PCR reads anew with MiXCR; each CDR3 protein has one entry. The sample lists about 620,000 distinct CDR3 sequences, 44% seen once, with approximately 1.7% in the top ten. Sequences were obtained from blood. Receptor source: a girl between 10 and 17 years old with multiple sclerosis. CDR3s include the opening cysteine and the closing phenylalanine or tryptophan. The D gene is left open where the match is weak. Clone size is not always given. Where it is, it says once, few, many or a class for expanded clones.

V gene	J gene	D gene	clone size	CDR3 DNA	CDR3 protein
TRBV5-1	TRBJ1-1	.	.	TGCGCCAGCAGCCGTGACGGACCTAGGGACACTGAAGCTTTCTTT	CASSRDGPRDTEAFF
TRBV10-2	TRBJ2-7	.	.	TGCACCAGCAGTCAGCGACTACCAACCTACGAGCAGTACTTC	CTSSQRLPTYEQYF
TRBV10-3	TRBJ2-3	TRBD2	.	TGTGCCATCAGTGACCTTACGGACGGCGAGCGGGAGGGCCATGCCACAGATACGCAGTATTTT	CAISDLTDGEREGHATDTQYF
TRBV24-1	TRBJ1-1	.	.	TGTGCCCCCCTAGTTCGGGGCTTGACTGAAGCTTTCTTT	CAPLVRGLTEAFF
TRBV9	TRBJ2-6	.	.	TGTGCCAGCAGCGTAGCCATTTCACGGTCTGGGGCCAACGTCCTGACTTTC	CASSVAISRSGANVLTF
TRBV5-1	TRBJ2-7	.	.	TGCGCCAGCAGCTTGCCTGACACCAGGGGTTCCTACGAGCAGTACTTC	CASSLPDTRGSYEQYF
TRBV7-2	TRBJ1-5	.	few	TGTGCCACCAGTACTACCAATCAGCCCCAGCATTTT	CATSTTNQPQHF
TRBV5-1	TRBJ2-5	.	few	TGCGCCAGTAGCGGAGGACAGAGAGAGACCCAGTACTTC	CASSGGQRETQYF
TRBV12-3/TRBV12-4	TRBJ2-5	.	.	TGTGCCAGCAGTCCCGGTTCCTTCCAAGAGACCCAGTACTTC	CASSPGSFQETQYF
TRBV5-1	TRBJ2-3	TRBD1	.	TGCGCCAGCAGCCCATATCGAACAGGGGTCGATACGCAGTATTTT	CASSPYRTGVDTQYF
TRBV5-1	TRBJ2-7	.	.	TGCGCCAGCAGCTCAACACCGGGATCCTCATTACGCGAGCAGTACTTC	CASSSTPGSSLREQYF
TRBV12-3/TRBV12-4	TRBJ2-6	.	.	TGTGCCAGCAGTTTGTGGGGGGACCCTGGGGCCAACGTCCTGACTTTC	CASSLWGDPGANVLTF
TRBV5-1	TRBJ2-1	TRBD2	.	TGCGCCAGCAGCCCGGGAGGAGGAAACCACAATGAGCAGTTCTTC	CASSPGGGNHNEQFF
TRBV20-1	TRBJ1-2	TRBD1	.	TGCAGTGCTAGTGGGACAGGGGATTATGGCTACACCTTC	CSASGTGDYGYTF
TRBV7-9	TRBJ1-4	.	few	TGTGCCAGCAGCTTAGCCGGAGCTAATGAAAAACTGTTTTTT	CASSLAGANEKLFF
TRBV12-3/TRBV12-4	TRBJ2-7	.	.	TGTGCCAGCAGCCCCTCTAACTCCTACGAGCAGTACTTC	CASSPSNSYEQYF
TRBV6-6	TRBJ1-1	.	.	TGTGCCACCCTAGGGGGTAGTATAACTGAAGCTTTCTTT	CATLGGSITEAFF
TRBV12-3/TRBV12-4	TRBJ1-5	.	.	TGTGCCAGCAGTTTAGGGCAGGCCCTACCTTATAGCAATCAGCCCCAGCATTTT	CASSLGQALPYSNQPQHF
TRBV7-2	TRBJ2-3	.	.	TGTGCCAGCAGCTTAAGGGGTCAGGCCGATACGCAGTATTTT	CASSLRGQADTQYF
TRBV20-1	TRBJ1-4	TRBD1	.	TGCAGTGCTAGAGGGACAGGGAATGAAAAACGGTTTTTT	CSARGTGNEKRFF
TRBV9	TRBJ1-2	.	.	TGTGCCAGCAGCCATCGGGCAGGGAGGTTTGAGTATGGCTACACCTTC	CASSHRAGRFEYGYTF
TRBV11-2	TRBJ2-7	.	few	TGTGCCAGCAGAGAGTCGGAGACAGCAGACTACGAGCAGTACTTC	CASRESETADYEQYF
TRBV20-1	TRBJ2-7	.	.	TGCAGTGCTAAAGACCTTCACCGGGGGCCATTGGAGGAGCAGTACTTC	CSAKDLHRGPLEEQYF
TRBV20-1	TRBJ1-2	.	few	TGCAGTGCTAGCCAGGGCTCTGGCTACACCTTC	CSASQGSGYTF